This T cell receptor (beta chain) was profiled in a study of blood T cells in healthy people across ages. Germline-derived CDR1 and CDR2 are MDHEN and SYDVKM. The CDR3 runs 15 residues. Trimming took 1 base from V and 1 from J, leaving 10 bases between them. Isolation recovered at least 6.5 million PBMCs from every sample. This clonotype showed up just a few times. Next came a second PCR, run for about 6 to 12 cycles, which used a sample-barcoded 5' primer along with a J-beta primer mix. TCRdb reprocessed the 5' RACE reads with MiXCR, giving one entry per CDR3 protein. The data hold hundreds of thousands of distinct CDR3 sequences, with 40% to 50% observed a single time.

This chain links TRBV28 with TRBJ1-1, with unresolved D. The receptor's source is a man older than 75 in good health. Source material: blood. Written as DNA, the CDR3 is TGTGCCAGCAGTTTATATAAGTCGGGGAACACTGAAGCTTTCTTT. The encoded protein is CASSLYKSGNTEAFF.